Described below is a single T cell receptor beta chain sequence and its context. Its target is unknown. This sample is part of a study of T cell responses to AZD1222 COVID-19 vaccine. Method: immunoSEQ multiplex PCR; TCRdb's copy keeps in-frame clones and lacks some. The sample lists some 150,000 clones; about 90% were seen once. Per germline, CDR1 SEHNR and CDR2 FQNEAQ (reference sequence). V lost 1 base, J lost 3 bases, and 1 base lay in between. The CDR3 runs to 12 residues. General study points: Recipients of AZD1222 seropositive at baseline numbered only 6 or 7.

The TCR was taken from an adult in good health. The chain combines TRBV7-9 with TRBJ2-1; no firm D call. The sequencing used peripheral blood, collected on day 0 of AZD1222 vaccination. CDR3: CASSLVYNEQFF. The CDR3, as DNA: TGTGCCAGCAGCTTAGTCTACAATGAGCAGTTCTTC.